The clone carrying this T cell receptor (beta chain) occurred a few times. Its target is unknown. This sample stems from a study of CD8 T cells in ankylosing spondylitis. Findings and caveats of the study: Reports of some motif variants in reactive arthritis synovial fluid and blood predate this one. Disease-linked clones were reportedly significantly enriched in matched ankylosing spondylitis synovial fluid.

Trimming stripped 3 bases from V and 7 bases from J, with 4 bases between. The germline V gene encodes CDR1 KGHSH and CDR2 LQKENI. The CDR3 loop spans 11 amino acids. TCRdb processed the 5' RACE reads anew with MiXCR; each CDR3 protein has one entry. The sample holds around 280,000 distinct CDR3 sequences; 15% to 25% are singletons and the top ten take roughly 8%. Specimen: blood, either unsorted or a sorted T cell fraction (not recorded which). This receptor was obtained from a male donor with ankylosing spondylitis or in good health (not recorded which). V usage is TRBV18 and J usage is TRBJ2-1; D not resolved. The CDR3 DNA follows: TGTGCCAGCTCACCTCGGAATGAGCAGTTCTTC. It is translated as CASSPRNEQFF. The full variable domain, rest sourced from reference TRBV18 and TRBJ2-1, is NAGVMQNPRHLVRRRGQEARLRCSPMKGHSHVYWYRQLPEEGLKFMVYLQKENIIDESGMPKERFSAEFPKEGPSILRIQQVVRGDSAAYFCASSPRNEQFFGPGTRLTVL.